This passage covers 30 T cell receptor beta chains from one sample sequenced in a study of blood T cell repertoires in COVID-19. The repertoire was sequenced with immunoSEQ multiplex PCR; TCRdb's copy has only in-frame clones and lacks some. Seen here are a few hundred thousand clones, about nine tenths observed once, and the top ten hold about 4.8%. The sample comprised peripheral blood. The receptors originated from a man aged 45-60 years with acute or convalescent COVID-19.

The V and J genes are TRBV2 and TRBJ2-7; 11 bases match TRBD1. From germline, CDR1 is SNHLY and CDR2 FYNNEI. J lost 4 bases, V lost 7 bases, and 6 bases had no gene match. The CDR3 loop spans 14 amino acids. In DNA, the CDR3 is TGTGCCAGCATTAGGACAGGGGGCGGTTACGAGCAGTACTTC. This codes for CASIRTGGGYEQYF.

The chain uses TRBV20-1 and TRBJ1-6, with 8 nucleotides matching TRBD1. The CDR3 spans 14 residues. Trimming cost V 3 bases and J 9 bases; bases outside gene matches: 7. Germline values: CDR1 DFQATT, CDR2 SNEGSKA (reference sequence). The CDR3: CSASGQGKFSPLHF. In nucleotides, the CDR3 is TGCAGTGCTAGTGGACAGGGAAAGTTTTCACCCCTCCACTTT.

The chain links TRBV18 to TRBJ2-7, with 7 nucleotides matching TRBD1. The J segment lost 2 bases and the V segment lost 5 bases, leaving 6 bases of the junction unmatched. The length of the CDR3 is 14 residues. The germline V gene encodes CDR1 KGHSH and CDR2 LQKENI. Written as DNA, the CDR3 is TGTGCCAGCTCAAGCCGGGACAGAGCCTACGAGCAGTACTTC. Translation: CASSSRDRAYEQYF. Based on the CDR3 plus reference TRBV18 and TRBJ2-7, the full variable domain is NAGVMQNPRHLVRRRGQEARLRCSPMKGHSHVYWYRQLPEEGLKFMVYLQKENIIDESGMPKERFSAEFPKEGPSILRIQQVVRGDSAAYFCASSSRDRAYEQYFGPGTRLTVT.

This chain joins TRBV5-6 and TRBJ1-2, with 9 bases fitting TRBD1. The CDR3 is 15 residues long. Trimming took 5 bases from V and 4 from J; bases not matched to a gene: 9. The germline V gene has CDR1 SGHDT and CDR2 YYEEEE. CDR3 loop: CASSPGQGGSYGYTF. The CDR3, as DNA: TGTGCCAGCAGTCCGGGACAGGGTGGGTCCTATGGCTACACCTTC.

Here the CDR3 DNA reads TGTGCCAGCAGCTTAGCGCAGAAAGAGACCCAGTACTTC. As protein: CASSLAQKETQYF. The J gene is TRBJ2-5, the V gene TRBV7-8, with D unresolved. Germline-derived CDR1 and CDR2 are SGHVS and FQNEAQ. The CDR3 totals 13 residues. Trimming shortened V by 0 bases and J by 3 bases, and 5 bases separated the two germline ends.

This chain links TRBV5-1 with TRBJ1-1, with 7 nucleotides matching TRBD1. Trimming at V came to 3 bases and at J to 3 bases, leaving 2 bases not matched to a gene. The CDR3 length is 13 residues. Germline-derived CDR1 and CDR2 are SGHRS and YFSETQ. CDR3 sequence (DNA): TGCGCCAGCAGCTATCAGGGGGACACTGAAGCTTTCTTT. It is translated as CASSYQGDTEAFF.

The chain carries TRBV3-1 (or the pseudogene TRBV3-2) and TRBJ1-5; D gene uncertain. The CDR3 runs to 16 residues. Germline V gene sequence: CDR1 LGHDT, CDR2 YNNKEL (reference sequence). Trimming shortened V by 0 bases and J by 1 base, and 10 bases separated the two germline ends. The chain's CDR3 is CASSQDAGLSNQPQHF. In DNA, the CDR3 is TGTGCCAGCAGCCAAGATGCCGGGTTGAGCAATCAGCCCCAGCATTTT.

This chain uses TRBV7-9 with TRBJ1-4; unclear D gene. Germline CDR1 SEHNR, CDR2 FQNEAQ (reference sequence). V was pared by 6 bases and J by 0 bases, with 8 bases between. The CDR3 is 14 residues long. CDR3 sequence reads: CASRPTATNEKLFF. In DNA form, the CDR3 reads TGTGCCAGCAGGCCGACTGCAACTAATGAAAAACTGTTTTTT.

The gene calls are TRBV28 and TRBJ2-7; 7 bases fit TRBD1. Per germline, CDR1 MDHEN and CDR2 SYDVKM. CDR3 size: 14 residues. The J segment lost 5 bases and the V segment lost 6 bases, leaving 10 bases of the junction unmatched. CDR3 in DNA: TGTGCCAGCAGCTCGATGGAAGGGACAGACGAGCAGTACTTC. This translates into CASSSMEGTDEQYF.

Written as DNA, the CDR3 is TGTGCCAGCAGTTTTAATAGCAGGGGAAGGATGAACACTGAAGCTTTCTTT. Its translation: CASSFNSRGRMNTEAFF. The rearrangement links TRBV27 to TRBJ1-1, with D perhaps matching TRBD1 (6 bases). V was cut by 3 bases and J by 0 bases, with 17 bases left in between. This CDR3 is built from 17 residues. Germline V lookup: CDR1 MNHEY, CDR2 SMNVEV (reference sequence).

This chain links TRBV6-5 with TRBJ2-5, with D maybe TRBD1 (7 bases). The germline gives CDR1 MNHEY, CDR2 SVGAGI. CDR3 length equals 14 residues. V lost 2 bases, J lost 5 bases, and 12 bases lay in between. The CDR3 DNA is TGTGCCAGCAGTTACCTGACAGGGAGGGAGACCCAGTACTTC. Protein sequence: CASSYLTGRETQYF.

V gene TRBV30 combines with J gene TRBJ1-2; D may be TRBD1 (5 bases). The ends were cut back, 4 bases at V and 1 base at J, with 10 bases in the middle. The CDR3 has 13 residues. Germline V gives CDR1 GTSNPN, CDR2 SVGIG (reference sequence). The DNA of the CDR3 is TGTGCCTGGAATCTGGGGGGTAACTATGGCTACACCTTC. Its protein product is CAWNLGGNYGYTF.

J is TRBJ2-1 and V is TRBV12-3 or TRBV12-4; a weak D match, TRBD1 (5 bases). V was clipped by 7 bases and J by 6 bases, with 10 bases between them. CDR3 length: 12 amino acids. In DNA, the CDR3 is TGTGCCAGCACCTTTAGGGGCAATGAGCAGTTCTTC. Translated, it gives CASTFRGNEQFF.

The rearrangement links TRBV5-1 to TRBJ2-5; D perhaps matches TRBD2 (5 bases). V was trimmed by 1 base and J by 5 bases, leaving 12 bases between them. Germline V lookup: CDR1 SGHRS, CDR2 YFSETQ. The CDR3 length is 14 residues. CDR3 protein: CASSLSSGFETQYF. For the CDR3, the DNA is TGCGCCAGCAGCTTGTCTTCGGGGTTTGAGACCCAGTACTTC. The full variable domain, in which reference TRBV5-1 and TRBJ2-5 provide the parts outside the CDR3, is KAGVTQTPRYLIKTRGQQVTLSCSPISGHRSVSWYQQTPGQGLQFLFEYFSETQRNKGNFPGRFSGRQFSNSRSEMNVSTLELGDSALYLCASSLSSGFETQYFGPGTRLLVL.

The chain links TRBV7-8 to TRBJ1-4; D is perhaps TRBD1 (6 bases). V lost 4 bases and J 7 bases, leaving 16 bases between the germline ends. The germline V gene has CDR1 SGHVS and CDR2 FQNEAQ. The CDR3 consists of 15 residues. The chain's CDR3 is CASSSPYRVGEKLFF. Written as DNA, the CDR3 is TGTGCCAGCAGCTCCCCTTACAGGGTTGGTGAAAAACTGTTTTTT.

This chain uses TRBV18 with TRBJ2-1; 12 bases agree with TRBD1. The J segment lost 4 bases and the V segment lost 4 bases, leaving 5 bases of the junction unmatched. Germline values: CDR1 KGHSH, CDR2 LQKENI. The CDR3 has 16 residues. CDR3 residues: CASSRDRGPLYNEQFF. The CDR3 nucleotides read TGTGCCAGCTCACGGGACAGGGGGCCATTGTACAATGAGCAGTTCTTC.

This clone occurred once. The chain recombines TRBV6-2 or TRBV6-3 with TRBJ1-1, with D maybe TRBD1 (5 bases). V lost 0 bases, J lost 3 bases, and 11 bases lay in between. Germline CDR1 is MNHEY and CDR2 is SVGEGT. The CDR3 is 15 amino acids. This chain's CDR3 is CASSYSGGVDTEAFF. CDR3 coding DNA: TGTGCCAGCAGTTACTCGGGGGGGGTGGACACTGAAGCTTTCTTT.

The CDR3 DNA reads TGTGCCAGCAGACCGGACAGGATCTATGGCTACACCTTC. Encoded protein: CASRPDRIYGYTF. The chain couples TRBV6-5 to TRBJ1-2; the match to TRBD1 covers 7 bases. The V segment lost 6 bases and the J segment 4 bases; nucleotides outside the gene matches: 5. Germline V CDR1 and CDR2: MNHEY, SVGAGI. The length of the CDR3 is 13 residues.

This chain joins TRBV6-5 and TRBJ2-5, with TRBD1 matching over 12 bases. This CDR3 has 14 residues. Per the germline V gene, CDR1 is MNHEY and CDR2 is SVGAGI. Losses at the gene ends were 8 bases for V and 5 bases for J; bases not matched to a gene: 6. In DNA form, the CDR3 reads TGTGCCAGCGGAGGGACAGGGGGCGGTGAGACCCAGTACTTC. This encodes CASGGTGGGETQYF.

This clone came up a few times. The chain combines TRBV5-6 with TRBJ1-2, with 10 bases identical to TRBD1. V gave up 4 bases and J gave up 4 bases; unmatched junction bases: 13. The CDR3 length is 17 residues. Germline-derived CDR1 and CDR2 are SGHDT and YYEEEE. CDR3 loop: CASSIRQGALNLYGYTF. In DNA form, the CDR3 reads TGTGCCAGCAGCATAAGACAGGGGGCCCTCAACCTCTATGGCTACACCTTC.

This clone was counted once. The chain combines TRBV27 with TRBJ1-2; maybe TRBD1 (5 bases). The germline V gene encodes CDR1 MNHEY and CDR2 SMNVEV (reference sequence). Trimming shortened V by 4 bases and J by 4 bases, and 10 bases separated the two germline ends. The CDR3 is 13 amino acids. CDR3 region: CASSSGGGYGYTF. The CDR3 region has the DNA TGTGCCAGCAGTTCGGGGGGAGGCTATGGCTACACCTTC.

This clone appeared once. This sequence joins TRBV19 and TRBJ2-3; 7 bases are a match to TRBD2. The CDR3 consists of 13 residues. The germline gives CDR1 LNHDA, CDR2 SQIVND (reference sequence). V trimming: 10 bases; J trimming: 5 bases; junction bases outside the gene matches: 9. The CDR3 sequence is CATQRRGIDTQYF. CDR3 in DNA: TGTGCCACCCAACGGCGGGGGATAGATACGCAGTATTTT.

The chain's CDR3 is CASSSRGSAVFASPLHF. The CDR3 bases are TGTGCCAGCAGCTCGAGGGGGTCCGCTGTGTTTGCTTCACCCCTCCACTTT. The rearrangement links TRBV7-2 to TRBJ1-6; D possibly corresponds to TRBD1 (6 bases). V was pared by 4 bases and J by 9 bases, with 22 bases between. The CDR3 has 17 amino acids. Germline loops: CDR1 SGHTA, CDR2 FQGNSA.

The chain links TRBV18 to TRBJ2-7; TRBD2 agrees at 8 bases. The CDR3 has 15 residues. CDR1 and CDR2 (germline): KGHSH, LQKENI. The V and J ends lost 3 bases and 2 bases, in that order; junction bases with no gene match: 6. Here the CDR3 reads CASSPNGGGPYEQYF. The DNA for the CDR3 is TGTGCCAGCTCACCTAACGGCGGGGGGCCCTACGAGCAGTACTTC.

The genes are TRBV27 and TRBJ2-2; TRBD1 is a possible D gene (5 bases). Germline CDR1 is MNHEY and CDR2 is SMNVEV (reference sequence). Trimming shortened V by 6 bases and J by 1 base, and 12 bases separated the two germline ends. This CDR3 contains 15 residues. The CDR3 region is CASSPDSLNTGELFF. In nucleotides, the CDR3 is TGTGCCAGCAGCCCAGACAGTCTGAACACCGGGGAGCTGTTTTTT.

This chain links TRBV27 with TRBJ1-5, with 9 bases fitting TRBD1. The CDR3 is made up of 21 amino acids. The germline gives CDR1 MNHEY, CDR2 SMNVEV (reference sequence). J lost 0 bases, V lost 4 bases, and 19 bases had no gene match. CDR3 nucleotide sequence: TGTGCCAGCAGTTCAGACCCGTTTCTTCCGGGACAGGGCGCTAGCAATCAGCCCCAGCATTTT. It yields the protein CASSSDPFLPGQGASNQPQHF.

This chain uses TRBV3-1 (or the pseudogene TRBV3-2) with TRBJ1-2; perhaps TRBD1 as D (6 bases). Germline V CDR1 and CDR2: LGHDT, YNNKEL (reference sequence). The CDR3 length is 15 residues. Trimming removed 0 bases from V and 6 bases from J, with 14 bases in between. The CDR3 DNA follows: TGTGCCAGCAGCCAAGAGGGGGGGTACAGGGATGGCTACACCTTC. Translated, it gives CASSQEGGYRDGYTF.

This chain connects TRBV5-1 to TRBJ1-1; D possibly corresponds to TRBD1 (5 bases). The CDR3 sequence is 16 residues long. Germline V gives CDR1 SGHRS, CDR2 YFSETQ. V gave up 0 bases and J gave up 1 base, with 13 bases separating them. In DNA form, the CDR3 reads TGCGCCAGCAGCTTGGCCTATGGGGCACCGAACACTGAAGCTTTCTTT. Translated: CASSLAYGAPNTEAFF.

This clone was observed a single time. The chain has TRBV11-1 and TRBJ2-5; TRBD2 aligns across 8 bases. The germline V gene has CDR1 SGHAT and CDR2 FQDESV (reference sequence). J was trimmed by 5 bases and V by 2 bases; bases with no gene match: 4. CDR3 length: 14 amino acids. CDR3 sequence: CASSLWSGGETQYF. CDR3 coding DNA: TGTGCCAGCAGCTTATGGTCGGGGGGGGAGACCCAGTACTTC.

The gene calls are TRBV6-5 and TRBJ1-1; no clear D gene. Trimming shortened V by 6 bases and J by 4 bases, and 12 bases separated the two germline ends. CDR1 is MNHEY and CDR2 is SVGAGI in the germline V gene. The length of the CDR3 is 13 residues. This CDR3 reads CASSPPGGTEAFF. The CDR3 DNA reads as TGTGCCAGCAGCCCACCGGGAGGCACTGAAGCTTTCTTT.